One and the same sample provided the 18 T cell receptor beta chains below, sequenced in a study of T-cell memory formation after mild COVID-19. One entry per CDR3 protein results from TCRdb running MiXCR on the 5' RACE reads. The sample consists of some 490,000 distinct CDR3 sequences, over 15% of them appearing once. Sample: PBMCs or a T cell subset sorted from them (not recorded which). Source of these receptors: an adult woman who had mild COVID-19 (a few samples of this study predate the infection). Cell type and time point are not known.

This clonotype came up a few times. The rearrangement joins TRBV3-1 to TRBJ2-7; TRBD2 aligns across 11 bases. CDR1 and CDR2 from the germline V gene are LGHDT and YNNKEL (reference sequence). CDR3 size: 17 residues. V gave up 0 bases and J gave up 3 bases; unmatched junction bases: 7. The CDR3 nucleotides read TGTGCCAGCAGCCAAGAACTAGCGGGGGCCCTCTACTACGAGCAGTACTTC. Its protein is CASSQELAGALYYEQYF.

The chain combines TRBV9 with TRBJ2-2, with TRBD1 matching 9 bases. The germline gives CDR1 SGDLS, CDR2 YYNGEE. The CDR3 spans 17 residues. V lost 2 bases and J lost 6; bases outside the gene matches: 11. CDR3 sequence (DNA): TGTGCCAGCAGCGTGTTAAGTGGACAGGGGTCCTCCGGGGAGCTGTTTTTT. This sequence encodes CASSVLSGQGSSGELFF.

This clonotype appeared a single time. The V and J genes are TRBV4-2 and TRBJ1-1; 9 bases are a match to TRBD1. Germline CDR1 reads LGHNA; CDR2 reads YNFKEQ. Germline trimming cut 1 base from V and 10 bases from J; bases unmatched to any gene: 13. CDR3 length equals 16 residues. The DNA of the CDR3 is TGTGCCAGCAGCCAAGCAAGTACAGGGGGCGCTTTCAGAGCTTTCTTT. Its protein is CASSQASTGGAFRAFF.

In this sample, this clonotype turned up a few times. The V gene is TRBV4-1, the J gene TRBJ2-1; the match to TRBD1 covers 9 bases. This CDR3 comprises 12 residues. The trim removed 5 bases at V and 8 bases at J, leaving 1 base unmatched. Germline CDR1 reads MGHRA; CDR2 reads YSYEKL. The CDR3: CASSGQGHEQFF. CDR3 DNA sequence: TGCGCCAGCAGCGGACAGGGGCATGAGCAGTTCTTC.

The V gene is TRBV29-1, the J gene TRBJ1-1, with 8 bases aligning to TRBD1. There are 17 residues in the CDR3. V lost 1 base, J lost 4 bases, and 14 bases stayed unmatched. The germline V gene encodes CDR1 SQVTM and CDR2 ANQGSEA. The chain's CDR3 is CSVEGTGTSIVGTEAFF. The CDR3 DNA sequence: TGCAGCGTTGAAGGGACAGGGACTAGTATTGTGGGCACTGAAGCTTTCTTT.

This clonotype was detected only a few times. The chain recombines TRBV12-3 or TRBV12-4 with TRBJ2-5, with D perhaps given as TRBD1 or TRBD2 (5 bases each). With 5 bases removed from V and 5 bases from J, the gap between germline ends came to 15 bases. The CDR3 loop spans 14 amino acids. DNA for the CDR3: TGTGCCAGCAGTCCCGGTGCCGGGGCGGAGACCCAGTACTTC. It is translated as CASSPGAGAETQYF.

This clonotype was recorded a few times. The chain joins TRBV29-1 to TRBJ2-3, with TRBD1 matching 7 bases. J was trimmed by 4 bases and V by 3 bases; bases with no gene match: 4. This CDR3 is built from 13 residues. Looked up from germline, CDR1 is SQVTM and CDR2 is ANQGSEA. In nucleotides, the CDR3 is TGCAGCGTTGATCGAACAGGGGCAGATACGCAGTATTTT. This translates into CSVDRTGADTQYF.

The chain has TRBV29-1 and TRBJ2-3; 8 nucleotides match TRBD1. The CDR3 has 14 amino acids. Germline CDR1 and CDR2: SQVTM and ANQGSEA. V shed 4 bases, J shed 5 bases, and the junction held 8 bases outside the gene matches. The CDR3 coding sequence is TGCAGCGTTGCTCAGGGGGCTTCGGGAGATACGCAGTATTTT. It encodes CSVAQGASGDTQYF.

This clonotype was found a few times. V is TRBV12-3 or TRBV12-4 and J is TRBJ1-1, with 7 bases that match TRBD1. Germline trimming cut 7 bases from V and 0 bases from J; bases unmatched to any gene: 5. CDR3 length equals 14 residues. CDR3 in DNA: TGTGCCAGCACCACGGGACAGATGAACACTGAAGCTTTCTTT. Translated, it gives CASTTGQMNTEAFF.

CDR3: CASSPNSGDPYNEQFF. CDR3 sequence (DNA): TGTGCCAGCTCACCAAATTCGGGGGACCCTTACAATGAGCAGTTCTTC. This chain links TRBV18 with TRBJ2-1; D possibly corresponds to TRBD2 (6 bases). Trimming left V 2 bases short and J 4 bases short, with 15 bases between. Looked up from germline, CDR1 is KGHSH and CDR2 is LQKENI. The CDR3 is 16 residues long.

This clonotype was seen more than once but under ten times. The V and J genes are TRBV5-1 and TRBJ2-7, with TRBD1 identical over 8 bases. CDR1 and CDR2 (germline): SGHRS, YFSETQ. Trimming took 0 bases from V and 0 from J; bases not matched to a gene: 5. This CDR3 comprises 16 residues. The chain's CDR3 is CASSLAADRVSYEQYF. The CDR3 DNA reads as TGCGCCAGCAGCTTGGCCGCGGACAGGGTCTCCTACGAGCAGTACTTC.

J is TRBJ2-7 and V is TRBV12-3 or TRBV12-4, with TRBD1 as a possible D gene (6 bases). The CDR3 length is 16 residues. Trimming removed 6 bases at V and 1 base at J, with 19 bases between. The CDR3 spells CASRISSDRQSYEQYF. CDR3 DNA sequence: TGTGCCAGCAGAATCAGTTCAGACAGGCAGTCCTACGAGCAGTACTTC.

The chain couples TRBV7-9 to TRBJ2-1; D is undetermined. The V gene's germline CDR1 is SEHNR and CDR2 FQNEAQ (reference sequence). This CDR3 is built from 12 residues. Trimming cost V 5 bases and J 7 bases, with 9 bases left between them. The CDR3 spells CASSTEWNEQFF. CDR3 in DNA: TGTGCCAGCAGCACCGAGTGGAATGAGCAGTTCTTC.

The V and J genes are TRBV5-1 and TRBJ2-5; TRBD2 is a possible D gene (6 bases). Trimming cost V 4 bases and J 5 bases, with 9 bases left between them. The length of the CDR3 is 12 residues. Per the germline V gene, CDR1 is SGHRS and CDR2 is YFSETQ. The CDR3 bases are TGCGCCAGCAGCGCGGGGACCGAGACCCAGTACTTC. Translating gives CASSAGTETQYF.

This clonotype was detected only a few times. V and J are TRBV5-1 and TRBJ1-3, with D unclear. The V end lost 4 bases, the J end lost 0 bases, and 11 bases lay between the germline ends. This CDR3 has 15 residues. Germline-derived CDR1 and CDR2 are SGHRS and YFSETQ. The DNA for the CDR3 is TGCGCCAGCAGCCCGGCCGCTACCTCTGGAAACACCATATATTTT. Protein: CASSPAATSGNTIYF.

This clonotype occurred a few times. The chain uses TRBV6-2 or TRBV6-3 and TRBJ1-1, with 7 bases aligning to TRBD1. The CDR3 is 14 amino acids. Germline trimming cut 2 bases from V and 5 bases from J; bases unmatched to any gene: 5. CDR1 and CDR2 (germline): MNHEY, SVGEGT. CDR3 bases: TGTGCCAGCAGTTACCCGGGACAGAAAACTGAAGCTTTCTTT. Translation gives CASSYPGQKTEAFF.

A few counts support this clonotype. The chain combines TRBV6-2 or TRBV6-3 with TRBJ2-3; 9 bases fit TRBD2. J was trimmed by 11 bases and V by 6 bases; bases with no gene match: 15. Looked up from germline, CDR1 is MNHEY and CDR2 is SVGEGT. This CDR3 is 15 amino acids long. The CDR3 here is CASSPHWRGGLGQYF. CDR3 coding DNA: TGTGCCAGCAGCCCGCATTGGCGGGGGGGCCTCGGGCAGTATTTT.

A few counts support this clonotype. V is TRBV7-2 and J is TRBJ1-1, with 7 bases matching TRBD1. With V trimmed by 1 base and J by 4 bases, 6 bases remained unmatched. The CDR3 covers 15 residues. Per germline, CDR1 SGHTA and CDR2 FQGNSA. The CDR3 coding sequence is TGTGCCAGCAGCTTAGGGGGACAGTGGAGCACTGAAGCTTTCTTT. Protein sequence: CASSLGGQWSTEAFF.